The 19 T cell receptor beta chains below come from one sample, sequenced in a study of vaccination effects on CD4 cells after COVID-19. Profiling relied on immunoSEQ multiplex PCR, and the TCRdb table lists in-frame clones only, not all of them. This sample has 30,000 to 35,000 clones, with roughly 81% found just once. No antigen has been assigned to these receptors. Subsequent to a culture period of nine to ten days, CD4+ T cells were isolated. The participants, recipients of two vaccine doses, got either BNT162b2 or mRNA-1273. The input for sequencing was CD4+ T cells from PBMCs cultured without peptide, taken after COVID-19 vaccination. The receptors derive from a human donor who received a COVID-19 vaccine.

The genes are TRBV9 and TRBJ1-2; perhaps TRBD1 as D (6 bases). The germline CDR1 and CDR2 sequences are SGDLS and YYNGEE. CDR3 length equals 15 residues. Trimming took 0 bases from V and 7 from J, leaving 16 bases between them. The CDR3, as DNA: TGTGCCAGCAGCGTAGAAGCGGGGGCGAGGGGTGGCTACACCTTC. Translated: CASSVEAGARGGYTF.

The rearrangement uses TRBV10-1 and TRBJ2-1; D not resolved. The CDR3 runs 13 residues. The germline V and J ends were trimmed by 2 bases and 2 bases, with 4 bases remaining between them. The germline gives CDR1 WNHNN, CDR2 SYGVQD (reference sequence). The CDR3 nucleotides read TGCGCCAGCAGTGAGGTGGCCTACAATGAGCAGTTCTTC. It specifies CASSEVAYNEQFF.

The chain joins TRBV12-3 or TRBV12-4 to TRBJ2-2; tentative D call: TRBD2 (6 bases). The CDR3 length is 12 residues. The V end was cut by 5 bases, the J end by 6 bases, with 7 bases between. CDR3 bases: TGTGCCAGCAGTCCGGGGGCCGGGGAGCTGTTTTTT. This gives the protein CASSPGAGELFF.

V gene TRBV10-3 combines with J gene TRBJ2-1, with unresolved D. CDR1 and CDR2 (germline): ENHRY, SYGVKD. Trimming took off 4 bases at V and 2 bases at J, with 6 bases between the two ends. The CDR3 totals 13 residues. Written as DNA, the CDR3 is TGTGCCATCAGTGTCGAGGCCTACAATGAGCAGTTCTTC. This gives the protein CAISVEAYNEQFF.

The chain has TRBV21-1 and TRBJ1-4; no DNA check was done on the table's D call, TRBD1. TRBV21-1 is listed as a pseudogene. This CDR3 comprises 18 residues. CDR3 nucleotide sequence: TGTGCCAGCCGCCCCCGACAGGGAGAGAATTGCAGAGATGAAAAACTGTTTTTT. Translated, it gives CASRPRQGENCRDEKLFF.

The V and J genes are TRBV14 and TRBJ1-1; no clear D. This CDR3 has 17 residues. Trimming cost V 3 bases and J 0 bases, with 17 bases left between them. In germline, CDR1 is SGHDN, CDR2 FVKESK. The CDR3 coding sequence is TGTGCCAGCAGCCATTCCCGCAGGAGACGCATGAACACTGAAGCTTTCTTT. It codes for CASSHSRRRRMNTEAFF.

The chain couples TRBV4-1 to TRBJ2-6; 7 positions agree with TRBD2. Trimming at V came to 7 bases and at J to 2 bases, leaving 5 bases not matched to a gene. This CDR3 comprises 15 residues. Germline V gene lookup returns CDR1 MGHRA and CDR2 YSYEKL. The CDR3 reads CASTWGGAGANVLTF. The CDR3 DNA sequence: TGCGCCAGCACATGGGGGGGGGCTGGGGCCAACGTCCTGACTTTC.

V usage is TRBV19 and J usage is TRBJ1-5; D is unresolved. Germline V CDR1 and CDR2: LNHDA, SQIVND (reference sequence). V was trimmed by 3 bases and J by 0 bases, leaving 9 bases between them. The CDR3 totals 15 residues. Written as DNA, the CDR3 is TGTGCCAGTAGTATGAGTATGTCTAGCAATCAGCCCCAGCATTTT. This gives the protein CASSMSMSSNQPQHF.

The chain combines TRBV4-3 with TRBJ1-2; 8 nucleotides agree with TRBD1. Germline V gene sequence: CDR1 LGHNA, CDR2 YSLEER. The CDR3 is 16 amino acids. V trimming: 1 base; J trimming: 1 base; junction bases outside the gene matches: 5. CDR3 amino acids: CASSQVRDRLNYGYTF. CDR3 nucleotide sequence: TGCGCCAGCAGCCAAGTCCGGGACAGGCTTAACTATGGCTACACCTTC.

The chain has TRBV18 and TRBJ1-1; 8 positions agree with TRBD1. J was trimmed by 1 base and V by 3 bases; bases with no gene match: 7. Germline loops: CDR1 KGHSH, CDR2 LQKENI. This CDR3 comprises 16 residues. The CDR3 protein is CASSPLIGTGNTEAFF. CDR3 DNA: TGTGCCAGCTCACCCCTTATAGGGACAGGGAACACTGAAGCTTTCTTT.

The chain combines TRBV12-5 with TRBJ1-1; D ambiguous. V was cut by 0 bases and J by 3 bases, with 17 bases left in between. The CDR3 runs to 17 residues. The V gene's germline CDR1 is LGHNT and CDR2 FRNRAP. CDR3 nucleotide sequence: TGTGCTAGTGGTTTGGTCGCCAAGAACCGCCTGGACACTGAAGCTTTCTTT. Translating gives CASGLVAKNRLDTEAFF.

V usage is TRBV9 and J usage is TRBJ1-1; D uncertain. Trimming shortened V by 0 bases and J by 2 bases, and 8 bases separated the two germline ends. The CDR3 consists of 14 residues. Germline CDR1 is SGDLS and CDR2 is YYNGEE. CDR3 DNA: TGTGCCAGCAGCGTAGGCCGGGGAAACACTGAAGCTTTCTTT. This codes for CASSVGRGNTEAFF.

V is TRBV3-1 (or the pseudogene TRBV3-2) and J is TRBJ2-1, with D tentatively TRBD2 (6 bases). Trimming removed 3 bases at V and 9 bases at J, with 15 bases between. Germline values: CDR1 LGHDT, CDR2 YNNKEL (reference sequence). The CDR3 totals 14 residues. CDR3 amino acids: CASSQGSSEGEQFF. The CDR3 nucleotides read TGTGCCAGCAGCCAGGGATCTAGCGAGGGTGAGCAGTTCTTC.

CDR3 nucleotide sequence: TGTGCCAGCAGTTCGGGGGAGGGCGGGGAGCTGTTTTTT. Residues: CASSSGEGGELFF. V and J are TRBV25-1 and TRBJ2-2; 7 bases are shared with TRBD2. CDR1 is MGHDK and CDR2 is SYGVNS in the germline V gene. The length of the CDR3 is 13 residues. With V trimmed by 5 bases and J by 7 bases, 4 bases remained unmatched.

The V and J genes are TRBV5-1 and TRBJ1-4; the match to TRBD1 covers 11 bases. Germline V gives CDR1 SGHRS, CDR2 YFSETQ. CDR3 length equals 15 residues. The trim removed 4 bases at V and 8 bases at J, leaving 7 bases unmatched. The CDR3 DNA sequence: TGCGCCAGCAGCACCTGGGACAGGGGGGAAGAAAAACTGTTTTTT. Amino acids: CASSTWDRGEEKLFF.

The genes are TRBV3-1 (or the pseudogene TRBV3-2) and TRBJ2-1; 8 bases are shared with TRBD2. CDR1 is LGHDT, CDR2 YNNKEL, per germline (reference sequence). With V trimmed by 1 base and J by 3 bases, 5 bases remained unmatched. The CDR3 consists of 16 residues. Written as DNA, the CDR3 is TGTGCCAGCAGCCAAGGAGTAGCGGGGCACTACAATGAGCAGTTCTTC. Encoded protein: CASSQGVAGHYNEQFF.

The rearrangement links TRBV6-2 or TRBV6-3 to TRBJ1-1; 8 bases align to TRBD1. Germline V gene data show CDR1 as MNHEY and CDR2 as SVGEGT. V lost 2 bases to trimming and J lost 3 bases; unmatched junction nucleotides: 8. The CDR3 sequence is 16 residues long. Written as DNA, the CDR3 is TGTGCCAGCAGTTACGCGACAGGGGCCGGTTACACTGAAGCTTTCTTT. This sequence encodes CASSYATGAGYTEAFF.

This clone has just a few counts. The chain couples TRBV12-3 or TRBV12-4 to TRBJ1-4; D perhaps matches TRBD1 (5 bases). CDR3 length: 13 amino acids. The V end lost 10 bases, the J end lost 7 bases, and 16 bases lay between the germline ends. The CDR3: CATTRGGGEKLFF. The DNA for the CDR3 is TGTGCCACCACCCGGGGGGGAGGTGAAAAACTGTTTTTT.

CDR3 in amino acids: CASSLPPQGGTLDTEAFF. DNA for the CDR3: TGCGCCAGCAGCCTCCCACCACAGGGAGGCACTCTGGACACTGAAGCTTTCTTT. The J gene is TRBJ1-1, the V gene TRBV4-1; a weak D match, TRBD1 (6 bases). The CDR3 consists of 18 residues. The V gene's germline CDR1 is MGHRA and CDR2 YSYEKL. Deletions cut 4 bases from V and 3 bases from J, with 24 bases between.